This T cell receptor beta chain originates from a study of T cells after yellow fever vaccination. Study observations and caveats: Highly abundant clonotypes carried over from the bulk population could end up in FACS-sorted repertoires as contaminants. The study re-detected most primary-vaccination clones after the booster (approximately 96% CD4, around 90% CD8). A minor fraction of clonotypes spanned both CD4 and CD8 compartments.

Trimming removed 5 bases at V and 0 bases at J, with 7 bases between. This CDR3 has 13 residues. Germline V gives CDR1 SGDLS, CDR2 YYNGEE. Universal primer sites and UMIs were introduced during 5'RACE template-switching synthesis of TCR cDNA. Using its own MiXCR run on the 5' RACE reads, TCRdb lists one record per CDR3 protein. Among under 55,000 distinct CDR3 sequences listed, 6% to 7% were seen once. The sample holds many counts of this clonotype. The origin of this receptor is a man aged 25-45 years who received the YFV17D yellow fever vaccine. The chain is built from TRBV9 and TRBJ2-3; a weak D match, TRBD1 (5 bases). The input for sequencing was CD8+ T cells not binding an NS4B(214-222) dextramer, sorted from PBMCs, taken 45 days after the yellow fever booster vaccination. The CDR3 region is CASRQGSTDTQYF. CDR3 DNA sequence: TGTGCCAGCAGGCAGGGTAGCACAGATACGCAGTATTTT.